This entry is about one TCR beta chain. In the original workflow: Amplification of reference gene primers was used by the study to estimate nucleated cell counts. Repertoires were generated with immunoSEQ multiplex PCR, while TCRdb's copy carries only in-frame clones and drops some. V, J and clone size reflect that table, while D and trimming were determined from the DNA. Among 300,000 to 350,000 clones listed, about 90% were seen once. This sample stems from a study of blood T cell repertoires in COVID-19. Study-level background: From T cells, B-cell-depleted T cells, or PBMCs came the material, which was cDNA or gDNA.

Trimming cost V 1 base and J 2 bases; bases outside gene matches: 1. The germline gives CDR1 SGHAT, CDR2 FQNNGV. This CDR3 is 15 amino acids long. The sequenced material came from peripheral blood. V gene TRBV11-2 combines with J gene TRBJ2-4; TRBD2 matches at 8 bases. The TCR sequence derives from a woman between 50 and 59 years old with COVID-19, enrolled during active disease. The CDR3 nucleotides read TGTGCCAGCAGCTTAGCGGGAGGGTCCAAAAACATTCAGTACTTC. Translation gives CASSLAGGSKNIQYF.